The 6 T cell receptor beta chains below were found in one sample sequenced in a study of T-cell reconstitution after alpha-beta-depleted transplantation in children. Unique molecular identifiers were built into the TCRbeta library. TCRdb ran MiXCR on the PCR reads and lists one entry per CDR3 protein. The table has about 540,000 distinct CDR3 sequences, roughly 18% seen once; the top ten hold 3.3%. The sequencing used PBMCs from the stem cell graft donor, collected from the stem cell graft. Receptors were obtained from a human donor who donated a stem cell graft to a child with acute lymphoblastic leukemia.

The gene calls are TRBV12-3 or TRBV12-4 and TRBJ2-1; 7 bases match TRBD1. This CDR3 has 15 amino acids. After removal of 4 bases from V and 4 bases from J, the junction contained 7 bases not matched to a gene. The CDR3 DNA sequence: TGTGCCAGCAGTTCCCGGGACAGACCTTACAATGAGCAGTTCTTC. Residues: CASSSRDRPYNEQFF.

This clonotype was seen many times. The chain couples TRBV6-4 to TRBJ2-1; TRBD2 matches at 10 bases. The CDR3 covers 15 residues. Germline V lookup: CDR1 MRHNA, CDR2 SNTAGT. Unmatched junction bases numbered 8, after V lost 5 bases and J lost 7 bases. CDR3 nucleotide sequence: TGTGCCAGCAGTTCCCTAGCGGGAGAGGGGAATGAGCAGTTCTTC. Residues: CASSSLAGEGNEQFF.

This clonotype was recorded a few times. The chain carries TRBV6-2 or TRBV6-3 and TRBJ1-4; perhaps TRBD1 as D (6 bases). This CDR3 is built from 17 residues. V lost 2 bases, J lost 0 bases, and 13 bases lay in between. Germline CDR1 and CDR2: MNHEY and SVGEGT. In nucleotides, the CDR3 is TGTGCCAGCAGTTACGGAACAGGGACCGCAACTAATGAAAAACTGTTTTTT. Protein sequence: CASSYGTGTATNEKLFF.

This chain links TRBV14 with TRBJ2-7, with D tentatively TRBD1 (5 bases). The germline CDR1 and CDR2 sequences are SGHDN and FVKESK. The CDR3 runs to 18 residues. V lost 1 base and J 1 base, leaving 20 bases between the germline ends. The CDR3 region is CASSQAPQISGISYEQYF. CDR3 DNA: TGTGCCAGCAGCCAAGCTCCCCAAATTTCAGGGATTTCCTACGAGCAGTACTTC.

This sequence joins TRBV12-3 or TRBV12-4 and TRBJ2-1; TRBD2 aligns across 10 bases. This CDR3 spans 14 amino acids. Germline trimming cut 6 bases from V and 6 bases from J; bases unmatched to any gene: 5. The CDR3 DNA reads TGTGCCAGCAGAAGGCCTAGCGGGAGCAATGAGCAGTTCTTC. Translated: CASRRPSGSNEQFF.

The CDR3 DNA reads as TGTGCCATCAGTGAGTCTGCCGGGACAGGGTACGAGCAGTACTTC. It specifies CAISESAGTGYEQYF. The chain links TRBV10-3 to TRBJ2-7; 9 nucleotides align to TRBD1. This CDR3 spans 15 amino acids. Germline V gives CDR1 ENHRY, CDR2 SYGVKD. The ends lost 0 bases at V and 4 bases at J; junction bases unmatched: 4.